This T cell receptor (beta chain) was recovered during a study of tumor-infiltrating lymphocytes in localized non-small cell lung cancer. Notes on the study in general: Different pieces of the same tissue went to different assays, confounding technical variation with intratumor heterogeneity.

V lost 4 bases to trimming and J lost 9 bases, with 20 bases between them. The CDR3 loop spans 15 amino acids. Germline loops: CDR1 SGHRS, CDR2 YFSETQ. In regard to this clone: Its specificity is not known.

Only in-frame clones appear in the TCRdb table, and some are missing; sequencing was by immunoSEQ multiplex PCR. This sample has about 8,900 clones, with roughly two thirds found just once. This sequence originates from a human donor with non-small cell lung cancer. Specimen: uninvolved lung tissue not adjacent to the tumor. V gene TRBV5-1 combines with J gene TRBJ2-1; D ambiguous. The DNA for the CDR3 is TGCGCCAGCAGCCCCGCCGCGCCCCAAGGTGGTGAGCAGTTCTTC. Protein product: CASSPAAPQGGEQFF.